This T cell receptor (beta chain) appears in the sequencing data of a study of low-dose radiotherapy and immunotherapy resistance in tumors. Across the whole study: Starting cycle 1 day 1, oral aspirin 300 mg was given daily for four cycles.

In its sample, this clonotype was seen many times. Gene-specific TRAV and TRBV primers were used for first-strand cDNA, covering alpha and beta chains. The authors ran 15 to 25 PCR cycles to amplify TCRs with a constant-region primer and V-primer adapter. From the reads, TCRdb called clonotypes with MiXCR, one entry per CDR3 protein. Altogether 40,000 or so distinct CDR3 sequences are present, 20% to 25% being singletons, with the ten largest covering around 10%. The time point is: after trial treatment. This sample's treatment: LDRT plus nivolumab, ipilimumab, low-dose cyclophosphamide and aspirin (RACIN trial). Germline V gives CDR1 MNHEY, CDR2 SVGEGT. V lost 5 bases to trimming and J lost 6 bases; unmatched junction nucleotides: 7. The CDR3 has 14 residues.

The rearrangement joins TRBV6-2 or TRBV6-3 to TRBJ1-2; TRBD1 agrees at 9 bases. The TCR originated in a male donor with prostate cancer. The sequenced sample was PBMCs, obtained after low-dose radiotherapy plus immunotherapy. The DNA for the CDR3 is TGTGCCAGCAGTGACCCGGGACAGGGAGATGGCTACACCTTC. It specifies CASSDPGQGDGYTF.